A single sample is the source of the 18 T cell receptor beta chains below, sequenced in a study of blood T cell repertoires in COVID-19. The assay was immunoSEQ multiplex PCR, and TCRdb's table has in-frame clones only and misses some. The repertoire holds more than 120,000 clones, with 88% as singletons. Sequenced material: peripheral blood. Receptor source: a human donor in a cohort sampled during active COVID-19.

J is TRBJ1-2 and V is TRBV5-8, with 8 bases identical to TRBD1. The CDR3 extends over 15 amino acids. With V trimmed by 2 bases and J by 5 bases, 8 bases remained unmatched. Germline V gives CDR1 SGHTS, CDR2 YDEGEE. Here the CDR3 reads CASSFLTGGAYGYTF. Here the CDR3 DNA reads TGTGCCAGCAGCTTTCTCACAGGGGGGGCTTATGGCTACACCTTC.

This rearrangement joins TRBV7-9 to TRBJ2-1; tentative D call: TRBD1 (5 bases). Germline CDR1 reads SEHNR; CDR2 reads FQNEAQ (reference sequence). CDR3 length: 13 residues. V was cut by 4 bases and J by 16 bases, with 20 bases left in between. Here the CDR3 reads CASSSRLPGLLFF. CDR3 coding DNA: TGTGCCAGCAGCTCACGCCTCCCAGGGCTTCTATTCTTC.

The gene calls are TRBV5-4 and TRBJ2-3, with 11 bases aligning to TRBD2. This CDR3 contains 16 residues. CDR1 is SGHNT and CDR2 is YYREEE in the germline V gene (reference sequence). The V segment lost 4 bases and the J segment 2 bases; nucleotides outside the gene matches: 6. The CDR3 sequence is CASSIIAGGHTDTQYF. CDR3 in DNA: TGTGCCAGCAGCATTATAGCGGGGGGGCACACAGATACGCAGTATTTT. The full variable domain, in which reference TRBV5-4 and TRBJ2-3 provide the parts outside the CDR3, is ETGVTQSPTHLIKTRGQQVTLRCSSQSGHNTVSWYQQALGQGPQFIFQYYREEENGRGNFPPRFSGLQFPNYSSELNVNALELDDSALYLCASSIIAGGHTDTQYFGPGTRLTVL.

J is TRBJ2-3 and V is TRBV7-8; 9 bases are a match to TRBD2. CDR1 and CDR2 (germline): SGHVS, FQNEAQ. The CDR3 covers 16 residues. Trimming at V came to 3 bases and at J to 10 bases, leaving 14 bases not matched to a gene. The CDR3, as DNA: TGTGCCAGCAGCTTGCCGGGACAGATGGGACTAGCCTCGCAGTATTTT. This translates into CASSLPGQMGLASQYF.

The rearrangement links TRBV7-2 to TRBJ1-1; 8 nucleotides match TRBD1. The J segment lost 4 bases and the V segment lost 1 base, leaving 5 bases of the junction unmatched. The CDR3 has 15 amino acids. Germline CDR1 SGHTA, CDR2 FQGNSA. Written as DNA, the CDR3 is TGTGCCAGCAGCTTAGGGACAGGGCTGGGCACTGAAGCTTTCTTT. This encodes CASSLGTGLGTEAFF.

The J gene is TRBJ1-4, the V gene TRBV4-1, with 9 nucleotides matching TRBD1. The CDR3 is 17 residues long. CDR1 MGHRA and CDR2 YSYEKL come from the germline V gene. V was clipped by 0 bases and J by 8 bases; unmatched bases: 10. The CDR3 is CASSQEGSGTGNEKLFF. CDR3 in DNA: TGCGCCAGCAGCCAAGAAGGCTCCGGGACAGGGAACGAAAAACTGTTTTTT.

This rearrangement joins TRBV5-1 to TRBJ1-5, with D unclear. Looked up from germline, CDR1 is SGHRS and CDR2 is YFSETQ. Between the trimmed V and J ends, which lost 0 bases and 3 bases, there was a span of 7 bases. The length of the CDR3 is 14 residues. Here the CDR3 reads CASSLGENNQPQHF. The CDR3 nucleotides are TGCGCCAGCAGCTTGGGGGAGAACAATCAGCCCCAGCATTTT.

The chain links TRBV2 to TRBJ1-1; D uncertain. CDR1 and CDR2 from the germline V gene are SNHLY and FYNNEI. Trimming removed 0 bases from V and 7 bases from J, with 9 bases in between. The CDR3 is 13 amino acids. This chain's CDR3 is CASSEASGIEAFF. CDR3 bases: TGTGCCAGCAGTGAAGCCTCGGGGATTGAAGCTTTCTTT.

In its sample, this clone was seen a few times. Within the sample, other DNA sequences also encode this same CDR3. This chain joins TRBV2 and TRBJ2-2; D perhaps matches TRBD1 (5 bases). The germline gives CDR1 SNHLY, CDR2 FYNNEI. The CDR3 has 15 residues. Trimming pared 4 bases from V and 2 bases from J, leaving 11 bases between. Written as DNA, the CDR3 is TGTGCCAGCAGTGGCAGGGCCGCTAACACCGGGGAGCTGTTTTTT. Its translation is CASSGRAANTGELFF.

Only one count was recorded for this clone. The rearrangement links TRBV19 to TRBJ2-5; perhaps TRBD1 as D (5 bases). V lost 7 bases and J lost 2, with 11 bases in between. CDR3 length: 13 residues. Germline V gives CDR1 LNHDA, CDR2 SQIVND (reference sequence). CDR3 sequence reads: CASKSGRQETQYF. The CDR3, as DNA: TGTGCCAGTAAGTCAGGGCGTCAAGAGACCCAGTACTTC.

This chain links TRBV7-9 with TRBJ1-2, with 8 bases fitting TRBD1. This CDR3 is built from 15 residues. Per the germline V gene, CDR1 is SEHNR and CDR2 is FQNEAQ (reference sequence). After removal of 5 bases from V and 3 bases from J, the junction contained 8 bases not matched to a gene. DNA of the CDR3: TGTGCCAGCAGCCCAAGGACAGGGATTCACTATGGCTACACCTTC. This codes for CASSPRTGIHYGYTF.

The chain is built from TRBV4-2 and TRBJ1-1; D not resolved. Germline loops: CDR1 LGHNA, CDR2 YNFKEQ. This CDR3 comprises 15 residues. V gave up 3 bases and J gave up 0 bases, with 11 bases separating them. CDR3 amino acids: CASSQEEALNTEAFF. The CDR3 DNA follows: TGTGCCAGCAGCCAGGAAGAGGCACTGAACACTGAAGCTTTCTTT.

V usage is TRBV9 and J usage is TRBJ2-5, with TRBD2 identical over 8 bases. The V gene's germline CDR1 is SGDLS and CDR2 YYNGEE. Trimming took 3 bases from V and 0 from J; bases not matched to a gene: 1. This CDR3 region has 14 residues. The CDR3 protein is CASSAGGYQETQYF. Here the CDR3 DNA reads TGTGCCAGCAGCGCGGGGGGGTACCAAGAGACCCAGTACTTC.

J is TRBJ2-7 and V is TRBV30; 9 positions match TRBD2. V gave up 0 bases and J gave up 8 bases; unmatched junction bases: 8. This CDR3 is 14 amino acids long. CDR1 is GTSNPN, CDR2 SVGIG, per germline (reference sequence). The DNA of the CDR3 is TGTGCCTGGAGTGTACAAGCGGGGGGCGCGAAGCAGTACTTC. Translated, it gives CAWSVQAGGAKQYF.

The chain employs TRBV19 and TRBJ1-5; TRBD1 aligns across 8 bases. The CDR3 is 14 residues long. Germline V CDR1 and CDR2: LNHDA, SQIVND (reference sequence). J lost 4 bases, V lost 7 bases, and 6 bases had no gene match. The DNA of the CDR3 is TGTGCCAGTAACTTCGGACAGGGAAATCAGCCCCAGCATTTT. Its translation is CASNFGQGNQPQHF. The full variable domain, its missing parts supplied by reference TRBV19 and TRBJ1-5, is DGGITQSPKYLFRKEGQNVTLSCEQNLNHDAMYWYRQDPGQGLRLIYYSQIVNDFQKGDIAEGYSVSREKKESFPLTVTSAQKNPTAFYLCASNFGQGNQPQHFGDGTRLSIL.

The V gene is TRBV7-6, the J gene TRBJ2-7; 7 nucleotides align to TRBD1. In germline, CDR1 is SGHVS, CDR2 FNYEAQ. CDR3 length: 14 residues. Unmatched junction bases numbered 3, after V lost 1 base and J lost 3 bases. CDR3 nucleotide sequence: TGTGCCAGCAGCTTAGACAGGGGTGTCTACGAGCAGTACTTC. This translates into CASSLDRGVYEQYF.

The rearrangement uses TRBV12-5 and TRBJ2-2; D is unclear. Looked up from germline, CDR1 is LGHNT and CDR2 is FRNRAP. The CDR3 is made up of 13 amino acids. V shed 6 bases and J shed 0 bases, with 5 bases lying between them. The CDR3 coding sequence is TGTGCTAGTGGAGAGCCGAACACCGGGGAGCTGTTTTTT. This encodes CASGEPNTGELFF.

The chain carries TRBV5-8 and TRBJ1-2; D is ambiguous. V lost 0 bases and J lost 8, with 8 bases in between. The CDR3 loop spans 12 amino acids. Germline CDR1 and CDR2: SGHTS and YDEGEE. The CDR3 DNA reads as TGTGCCAGCAGCTTGGGGCAAAAGGGCTACACCTTC. This codes for CASSLGQKGYTF.